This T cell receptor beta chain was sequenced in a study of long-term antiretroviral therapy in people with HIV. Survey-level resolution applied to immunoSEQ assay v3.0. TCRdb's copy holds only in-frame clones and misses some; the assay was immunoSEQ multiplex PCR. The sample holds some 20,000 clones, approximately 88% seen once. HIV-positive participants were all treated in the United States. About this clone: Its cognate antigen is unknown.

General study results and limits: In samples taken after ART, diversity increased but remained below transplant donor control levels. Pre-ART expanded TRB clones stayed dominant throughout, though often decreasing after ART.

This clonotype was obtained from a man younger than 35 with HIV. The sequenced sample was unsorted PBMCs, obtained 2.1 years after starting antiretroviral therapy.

CDR3 sequence reads: CASSLGTTYHNSPLHF. The CDR3 DNA sequence: TGTGCCAGTAGTCTTGGGACCACCTACCACAATTCACCCCTCCACTTT. The chain joins TRBV19 to TRBJ1-6; a possible D gene is TRBD1 (5 bases). V was cut by 5 bases and J by 7 bases, with 18 bases left in between. CDR1 is LNHDA and CDR2 is SQIVND in the germline V gene (reference sequence). The CDR3 totals 16 residues. The entire variable domain, with the rest obtained from reference TRBV19 and TRBJ1-6, is as follows: DGGITQSPKYLFRKEGQNVTLSCEQNLNHDAMYWYRQDPGQGLRLIYYSQIVNDFQKGDIAEGYSVSREKKESFPLTVTSAQKNPTAFYLCASSLGTTYHNSPLHFGNGTRLTVT.